Listed below are T cell receptor beta chains from one sample, sequenced in a study of blood T cell repertoires in COVID-19. Assay used: immunoSEQ multiplex PCR; TCRdb lists only in-frame clones, some missing. The sample contains about 33,000 clones, roughly 78% of which appear only once. What was sequenced was peripheral blood. The receptor source for this set is a man between 65 and 85 years old with acute or convalescent COVID-19. The CDR3 runs from the conserved cysteine through the conserved F or W. A D gene is named only where the DNA matches it firmly. Clone size is stated in some rows and not others, as once, few, many or a class when expanded.

TRBD2 | NA | TRBJ2-7 | TRBV27 | TGTGCCAGCAGTCCCCCCGGACTAGCGGGAGTAGTGGGGACTGAGCAGTACTTC | CASSPPGLAGVVGTEQYF
NA | NA | TRBJ2-1 | TRBV7-9 | TGTGCCAGCAGCTTAGTGTCCGGGGAGCAGTTCTTC | CASSLVSGEQFF
TRBD1 | NA | TRBJ1-5 | TRBV9 | TGTGCCAGCAGCCCCGACAGGGGAAGGGAGCCCCAGCATTTT | CASSPDRGREPQHF
NA | NA | TRBJ2-5 | TRBV30 | TGTGCCTGGAGTGTAGGGACTCAGAGGAAAGAGACCCAGTACTTC | CAWSVGTQRKETQYF
NA | NA | TRBJ2-1 | TRBV3-1/TRBV3-2 | TGTGCCAGCAGCCAAAGGGGGGGGTTCAATGAGCAGTTCTTC | CASSQRGGFNEQFF
NA | NA | TRBJ2-3 | TRBV11-3 | TGTGCCAGCAGCCCCAGGGGCCTCGCTAGCACAGATACGCAGTATTTT | CASSPRGLASTDTQYF
NA | NA | TRBJ2-6 | TRBV10-2 | TGCGCCAGCAGTGGGGCGCCTGGGGCCAACGTCCTGACTTTC | CASSGAPGANVLTF
NA | NA | TRBJ2-7 | TRBV5-4 | TGTGCCAGCAGCTTGGGGACAGAAGGAATCAACTACGAGCAGTACTTC | CASSLGTEGINYEQYF
NA | once | TRBJ1-2 | TRBV25-1 | TGTGCCAGCAGGATCCGGACAGTCGGCTACACCTTC | CASRIRTVGYTF
NA | NA | TRBJ1-2 | TRBV7-2 | TGTGCCAGCAGTCGCGACAGCAACTATGGCTACACCTTC | CASSRDSNYGYTF
NA | NA | TRBJ1-4 | TRBV18 | TGTGCCAGCATAAACGGGAATCCAACTAATGAAAAACTGTTTTTT | CASINGNPTNEKLFF
TRBD2 | once | TRBJ2-2 | TRBV24-1 | TGTGCCACCAGGAGGAGTAGCGGGACCGGGGAGCTGTTTTTT | CATRRSSGTGELFF
TRBD1 | NA | TRBJ1-4 | TRBV30 | TGTGCCTGGAGTGTTGCAGGGGGAGTAGGCGAAAAACTGTTTTTT | CAWSVAGGVGEKLFF
NA | NA | TRBJ1-1 | TRBV12-3/TRBV12-4 | TGTGCCAGCAGTTCCCAGATGAACACTGAAGCTTTCTTT | CASSSQMNTEAFF
NA | NA | TRBJ1-5 | TRBV19 | TGTGCCAGTAGTCCCTGGGCCAACGATAATCAGCCCCAGCATTTT | CASSPWANDNQPQHF
NA | NA | TRBJ1-1 | TRBV19 | TGTGCCAGCCATTGGTCCGCGCGAGCTTTCTTT | CASHWSARAFF
NA | NA | TRBJ2-2 | TRBV7-2 | TGTGCCAGCAGCCATATGAGGGTCATGAACACCGGGGAGCTGTTTTTT | CASSHMRVMNTGELFF
TRBD2 | NA | TRBJ2-4 | TRBV28 | TGTGCCAGCTCTAGCGGGGGGGCTATCATTCAGTACTTC | CASSSGGAIIQYF
TRBD2 | NA | TRBJ2-1 | TRBV7-2 | TGTGCCAGCAGCCCCCAACTAGCGGGAGGCCGCGATGAGCAGTTCTTC | CASSPQLAGGRDEQFF
NA | few | TRBJ2-1 | TRBV3-1/TRBV3-2 | TGTGCCAGCAGAGGGGGCAATGAGCAGTTCTTC | CASRGGNEQFF
TRBD2 | NA | TRBJ2-3 | TRBV30 | TGTGCCTGGACTAGCGGCACCACCGGGAAGCAGTATTTT | CAWTSGTTGKQYF
NA | NA | TRBJ2-4 | TRBV10-2 | TGCGCCAGCAGTTCGGGTTCGGACATTCAGTACTTC | CASSSGSDIQYF
TRBD1 | NA | TRBJ1-1 | TRBV6-5 | TGTGCCAGCAGCAGGGGGCCCGAGGGCACTGAAGCTTTCTTT | CASSRGPEGTEAFF
NA | NA | TRBJ1-2 | TRBV30 | TGTGCCTGGAGTCGGGGGGCAAAGAGTAGGGATAACTATGGCTACACCTTC | CAWSRGAKSRDNYGYTF
NA | NA | TRBJ1-3 | TRBV19 | TGTGCCAGTAGTTTAACACGGTCTCGGGTCTCTGGAAACACCATATATTTT | CASSLTRSRVSGNTIYF
NA | NA | TRBJ2-5 | TRBV11-2 | TGTGCCAGCAGCCGTAGAAGCGTCCATACAATCCAAGAGACCCAGTACTTC | CASSRRSVHTIQETQYF
TRBD1 | NA | TRBJ1-2 | TRBV20-1 | TGCAGTGCTAGTCCCAGGGGGCGAGCCCATGGCTACACCTTC | CSASPRGRAHGYTF
NA | NA | TRBJ1-1 | TRBV30 | TGTGCCTGGAGTCGGGGAATGAACACTGAAGCTTTCTTT | CAWSRGMNTEAFF
NA | NA | TRBJ1-3 | TRBV15 | TGTGCCACCAGCAGAGACTACTCTGGAAACACCATATATTTT | CATSRDYSGNTIYF